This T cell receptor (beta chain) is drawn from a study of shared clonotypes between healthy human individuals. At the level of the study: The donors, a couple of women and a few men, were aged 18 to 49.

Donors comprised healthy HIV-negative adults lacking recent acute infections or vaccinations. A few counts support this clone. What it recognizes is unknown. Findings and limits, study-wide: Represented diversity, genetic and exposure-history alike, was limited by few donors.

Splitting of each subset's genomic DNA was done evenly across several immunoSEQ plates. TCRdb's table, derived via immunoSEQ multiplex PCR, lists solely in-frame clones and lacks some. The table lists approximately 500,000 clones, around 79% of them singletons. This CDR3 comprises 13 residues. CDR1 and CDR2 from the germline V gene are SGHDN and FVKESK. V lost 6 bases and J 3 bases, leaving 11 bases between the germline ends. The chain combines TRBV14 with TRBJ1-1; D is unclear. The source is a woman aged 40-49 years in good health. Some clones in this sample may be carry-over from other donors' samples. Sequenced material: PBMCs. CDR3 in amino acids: CASRGGRDTEAFF. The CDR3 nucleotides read TGTGCCAGCAGGGGTGGGAGGGACACTGAAGCTTTCTTT.